This entry lists 9 T cell receptor beta chains sequenced from one sample in a study of T cell repertoires in cytomegalovirus infection. These TCRs are of unknown antigen specificity. TCRdb called the reads again in MiXCR, with one record for every CDR3 protein. Of fewer than 30,000 distinct CDR3 sequences listed, approximately 24% were seen once; the top ten hold 91%. The source was CD8+ T cells from cultured PBMCs, collected from culture after CMV antigen stimulation. The receptors originated from a human donor in good health (CMV status not recorded). Some clones in this sample may be carry-over from other donors' samples.

On this clonotype itself: Mismatch with germline at one junction end may stem from a read error. J is TRBJ1-4 and V is TRBV18, with D maybe TRBD1 (5 bases). This CDR3 spans 15 amino acids. Looked up from germline, CDR1 is KGHSH and CDR2 is LQKENI. CDR3 DNA: TGTGCCAGCTCACGGGACTCATATACGGGTGAAAAACCGTTTTTT. This encodes CASSRDSYTGEKPFF.

The rearrangement joins TRBV29-1 to TRBJ2-3; D is possibly TRBD2 (5 bases). Germline V CDR1 and CDR2: SQVTM, ANQGSEA. V lost 4 bases to trimming and J lost 3 bases, with 17 bases between them. The CDR3 contains 15 residues. The CDR3: CSVVFRETLTDTQYF. CDR3 coding DNA: TGCAGCGTTGTGTTCCGGGAAACCTTAACAGATACGCAGTATTTT.

This chain connects TRBV20-1 to TRBJ1-1; D might be TRBD1 (5 bases). The CDR3 covers 12 residues. From germline, CDR1 is DFQATT and CDR2 SNEGSKA (reference sequence). Trimming pared 3 bases from V and 6 bases from J, leaving 11 bases between. The CDR3 protein is CSASPQGAEAFF. CDR3 bases: TGCAGTGCTAGCCCCCAGGGCGCTGAAGCTTTCTTT.

The chain joins TRBV19 to TRBJ2-7; 7 nucleotides match TRBD1. The germline CDR1 and CDR2 sequences are LNHDA and SQIVND (reference sequence). Losses at the gene ends were 3 bases for V and 2 bases for J; bases not matched to a gene: 4. The CDR3 is made up of 14 amino acids. The CDR3 spells CASSMTGTAYEQYF. CDR3 bases: TGTGCCAGTAGTATGACAGGGACAGCCTACGAGCAGTACTTC. Based on the CDR3 plus reference TRBV19 and TRBJ2-7, the full variable domain is DGGITQSPKYLFRKEGQNVTLSCEQNLNHDAMYWYRQDPGQGLRLIYYSQIVNDFQKGDIAEGYSVSREKKESFPLTVTSAQKNPTAFYLCASSMTGTAYEQYFGPGTRLTVT.

This rearrangement joins TRBV12-3 or TRBV12-4 to TRBJ2-5, with 7 bases aligning to TRBD1. This CDR3 spans 14 amino acids. Trimming at V came to 3 bases and at J to 5 bases, leaving 6 bases not matched to a gene. The CDR3 region has the DNA TGTGCCAGCAGTTTTACAGGGGTGGTCGAGACCCAGTACTTC. This gives the protein CASSFTGVVETQYF.

This clonotype was detected many times. The chain employs TRBV7-9 and TRBJ1-2; no firm D call. CDR1 SEHNR and CDR2 FQNEAQ come from the germline V gene (reference sequence). The V end lost 5 bases, the J end lost 5 bases, and 15 bases lay between the germline ends. The CDR3 sequence is 14 residues long. The CDR3 region has the DNA TGTGCCAGCAGCACCTCGGGCGCCTCGTATGGCTACACCTTC. It is translated as CASSTSGASYGYTF.

This clonotype was detected ten times or more. The J gene is TRBJ1-4, the V gene TRBV5-6, with D possibly being TRBD1 (5 bases). Germline CDR1 SGHDT, CDR2 YYEEEE. V dropped 0 bases and J dropped 5 bases, with 8 bases sitting between them. This CDR3 has 14 amino acids. The CDR3: CASSLDRLNEKLFF. The CDR3 region has the DNA TGTGCCAGCAGCTTGGACAGGTTAAATGAAAAACTGTTTTTT.

The rearrangement uses TRBV11-2 and TRBJ2-3; D is possibly TRBD2 (5 bases). The V end lost 3 bases, the J end lost 3 bases, and 16 bases lay between the germline ends. This CDR3 region has 16 residues. Per the germline V gene, CDR1 is SGHAT and CDR2 is FQNNGV. The CDR3, as DNA: TGTGCCAGCAGCTTTGGTGAGGGAAGAGTGACAGATACGCAGTATTTT. This encodes CASSFGEGRVTDTQYF. The complete variable domain, with remaining parts taken from reference TRBV11-2 and TRBJ2-3, reads EAGVAQSPRYKIIEKRQSVAFWCNPISGHATLYWYQQILGQGPKLLIQFQNNGVVDDSQLPKDRFSAERLKGVDSTLKIQPAKLEDSAVYLCASSFGEGRVTDTQYFGPGTRLTVL.

This clonotype was detected ten times or more. The chain has TRBV6-1 and TRBJ1-2; 9 positions agree with TRBD1. The CDR3 extends over 15 amino acids. From germline, CDR1 is MNHNS and CDR2 SASEGT. V was pared by 6 bases and J by 4 bases, with 9 bases of the junction left unmatched. CDR3 nucleotide sequence: TGTGCCAGCAGCCGGAACAGGGGGCTCGGCTATGGCTACACCTTC. Amino acids: CASSRNRGLGYGYTF.